Listed below are T cell receptor beta chains from one sample, sequenced in a study of blood T cell repertoires in COVID-19. TCRdb keeps only in-frame clones here, not all; method: immunoSEQ multiplex PCR. This sample has hundreds of thousands of clones, with approximately 88% found just once. Sequencing was carried out using peripheral blood. All receptors come from a young man with active or convalescent COVID-19. Both conserved end residues are part of each CDR3.

v_call	cdr3_aa
TRBV4-1	CASSQGAATYEQYF
TRBV18	CASSSQGARNTEAFF
TRBV4-3	CASSQDLTGDEQFF
TRBV19	CASSIAQGLYGYTF
TRBV4-1	CASSPASDRATEQFF
TRBV27	CASSPGPSPDTQYF
TRBV29-1	CGTTGRSQETQYF
TRBV5-6	CASSLGTGSGGYTF
TRBV7-2	CASSLVGGFSNEQYF
TRBV7-2	CASSDLAGGTDTQYF
TRBV7-9	CASSSPVSTVSDEQFF
TRBV7-5	CARSLTPPSGGSYEQYF
TRBV19	CASSITQGAREQYF
TRBV10-3	CAISERQGNEQYF
TRBV10-3	CAISESRDSEAFF
TRBV12-3/TRBV12-4	CASSSGGLTEAFF
TRBV5-1	CASSFRGGEYEQYF
TRBV28	CASTGGAPETQYF
TRBV19	CASTPLAGGLYHEQFF
TRBV11-2	CASSLDAGGLETQYF
TRBV19	CASSPRLSGYTF
TRBV6-2/TRBV6-3	CASSQGTDAGGYTF
TRBV27	CASSYGDGGYTF
TRBV7-9	CASRTAAGQYYNEQFF
TRBV6-6	CASRTDRAVYEQYF
TRBV7-6	CASSGGSFYEQYF
TRBV2	CASGRWPGELFF
TRBV21-1	CASSQTGTSSTGELFF
TRBV2	CASRTSNEQYF
TRBV6-5	CASSYLAGSNQPQHF
TRBV4-1	CASSQDQRGSYGYTF
TRBV29-1	CSAEGSSGWAGGGDIQYF
TRBV5-1	CASSLVAGGNYGYTF
TRBV5-4	CASSRTSGESTVQFF
TRBV7-7	CASSFGGSGCAFF
TRBV7-9	CASSARLLRASASGELFF
TRBV14	CASSPSSGPEAFF
TRBV6-1	CASSGDQPQHF
TRBV11-3	CASSLEFLTVMDRKNYGYTF
TRBV9	CASSVRRDRVGLNTGELFF
TRBV10-1	CASSLPQGARGQPQHF
TRBV9	CASSVVGGTDTQYF
TRBV7-3	CASSLSGSTDTQYF
TRBV3-1/TRBV3-2	CASRKESDGGNEQFF
TRBV5-3	CARREGTITEAFF
TRBV18	CASSPRSVGGYTF